This T cell receptor (beta chain) originates from a study of T cells after yellow fever vaccination. Study-level information: SMART-Seq v4 Ultra Low Input served to prepare low-cell-number fractions. Study-level findings and limits: FACS-sorted repertoires could contain abundant clonotypes contaminating from the bulk population.

A few counts support this clonotype. Antigen unknown. TCRdb fed the 5' RACE reads into MiXCR, producing one record per CDR3 protein. Of 250,000 to 400,000 distinct CDR3 sequences detected, about 4% appear once; the ten largest clones hold 20% to 25%. CDR1 is ENHRY and CDR2 is SYGVKD in the germline V gene. With 3 bases clipped from V and 3 bases from J, the junction kept 5 bases outside the gene matches. The CDR3 loop spans 15 amino acids. This TCR derives from a man younger than 30 who received the YFV17D yellow fever vaccine. The sequencing used PBMCs, collected 5 days after the yellow fever booster vaccination. The chain is built from TRBV10-3 and TRBJ1-5; 7 bases fit TRBD1. The CDR3 region is CAISDKTGYNQPQHF. The CDR3 nucleotides are TGTGCCATCAGTGACAAGACAGGGTACAATCAGCCCCAGCATTTT.